A selection of T cell receptor beta chains follows, all from one sample in a study of tumor and adjacent non-tumor tissue in lung cancer. In TCRdb, the multiplex PCR reads were re-called with MiXCR into one record per CDR3 protein. The top ten clones hold over 10% of a sample with 65,000 to 95,000 distinct CDR3 sequences, approximately 68% of them seen once. The specimen was lung tumor tissue. The receptors derive from a woman between 70 and 85 years old with non-small cell lung cancer. Each CDR3 is given with its conserved first and last residue. Fields, in order: clone size, J gene, V gene, D gene, CDR3 protein, CDR3 DNA. D genes are given only for firm matches. Only some rows state a clone size, as once, few, many or a class for expanded clones.

size: many
J: TRBJ2-3
V: TRBV5-4
D: -
CDR3: CASSLVLGRDTDTQYF
DNA: TGTGCCAGCAGCTTGGTATTGGGCAGGGACACAGATACGCAGTATTTT

size: many
J: TRBJ2-2
V: TRBV10-2
D: -
CDR3: CASSDGLNWTGELFF
DNA: TGCGCCAGCAGTGACGGCCTGAACTGGACCGGGGAGCTGTTTTTT

size: many
J: TRBJ1-1
V: TRBV6-6
D: -
CDR3: CASHSEADTEAFF
DNA: TGTGCCAGCCATAGTGAGGCGGACACTGAAGCTTTCTTT

size: -
J: TRBJ2-1
V: TRBV28
D: TRBD1
CDR3: CASSSGTELNEQFF
DNA: TGTGCCAGCAGTTCCGGGACAGAACTGAATGAGCAGTTCTTC

size: -
J: TRBJ2-1
V: TRBV11-1
D: -
CDR3: CASSPGPVYDQFF
DNA: TGTGCCAGCAGCCCGGGACCCGTCTATGATCAGTTCTTC

size: -
J: TRBJ1-2
V: TRBV6-6
D: -
CDR3: CTSSRTVTGYTF
DNA: TGTACCAGCAGCAGAACGGTGACCGGCTACACCTTC

size: many
J: TRBJ2-1
V: TRBV28
D: -
CDR3: CASSSNPLTGNEQFF
DNA: TGTGCCAGCAGTTCAAATCCCCTAACTGGCAATGAGCAGTTCTTC

size: -
J: TRBJ2-1
V: TRBV6-1
D: TRBD1
CDR3: CVSMELDREYNEQFF
DNA: TGTGTCAGCATGGAGCTGGACAGGGAGTACAATGAGCAGTTCTTC

size: -
J: TRBJ2-3
V: TRBV6-1
D: TRBD1
CDR3: CVSMDNRDRGDTQYF
DNA: TGTGTCAGCATGGACAACCGGGACAGGGGAGATACGCAATATTTT

size: few
J: TRBJ2-2
V: TRBV7-9
D: TRBD1
CDR3: CVSSIGQGGTGELFF
DNA: TGTGTCAGCAGCATCGGACAGGGGGGTACCGGGGAGCTGTTTTTT

size: -
J: TRBJ2-1
V: TRBV29-1
D: -
CDR3: CSFKREFVNEQFF
DNA: TGCAGCTTCAAACGGGAATTTGTGAATGAGCAGTTCTTC

size: -
J: TRBJ1-2
V: TRBV30
D: TRBD1
CDR3: CAWSKGAANYGHTF
DNA: TGTGCCTGGAGTAAGGGGGCAGCTAACTATGGCCACACCTTC

size: many
J: TRBJ2-3
V: TRBV4-1
D: -
CDR3: CASSQVGESDTQYF
DNA: TGCGCCAGCAGCCAAGTCGGGGAATCAGATACGCAGTATTTT

size: many
J: TRBJ2-7
V: TRBV5-6
D: TRBD2
CDR3: CASSSMGLAGYEQYF
DNA: TGTGCCAGCAGCTCCATGGGTCTAGCGGGCTACGAGCAGTACTTC

size: -
J: TRBJ2-5
V: TRBV9
D: -
CDR3: CASSALGETRYF
DNA: TGTGCCAGCAGCGCCCTCGGCGAGACCCGGTACTTC